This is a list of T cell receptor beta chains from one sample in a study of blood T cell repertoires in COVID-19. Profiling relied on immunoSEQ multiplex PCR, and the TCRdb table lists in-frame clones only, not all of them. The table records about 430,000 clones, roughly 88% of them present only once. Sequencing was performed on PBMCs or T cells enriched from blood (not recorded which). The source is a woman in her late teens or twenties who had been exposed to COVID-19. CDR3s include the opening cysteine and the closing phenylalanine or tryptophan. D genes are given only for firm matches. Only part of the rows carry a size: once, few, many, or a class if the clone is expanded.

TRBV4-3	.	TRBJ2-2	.	TGCGCCAGCAGCCAAGTAAACTCACAGGGCACCGGGGAGCTGTTTTTT	CASSQVNSQGTGELFF
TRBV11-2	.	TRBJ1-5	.	TGTGCCAGCAGCTTATCTACGGGGAGGCCCCAGCATTTT	CASSLSTGRPQHF
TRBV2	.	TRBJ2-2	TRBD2	TGTGCCAGCTCAGGACTAGCGGGGGAGTACACCGGGGAGCTGTTTTTT	CASSGLAGEYTGELFF
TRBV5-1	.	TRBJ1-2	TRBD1	TGCGCCAGCAGCGGAGGGGGCGAAGACTATGGCTACACCTTC	CASSGGGEDYGYTF
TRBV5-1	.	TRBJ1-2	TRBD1	TGCGCCAGCAGCTCGGGACAGTCTAACTATGGCTACACCTTC	CASSSGQSNYGYTF
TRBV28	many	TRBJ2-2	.	TGTGCCAGCAGTAAAGGGCTCTTGCGGGGCGGGGAGCTGTTTTTT	CASSKGLLRGGELFF
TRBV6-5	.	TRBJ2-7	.	TGTGCCAGCAGTCCGGGACTCTTCTACGAGCAGTACTTC	CASSPGLFYEQYF
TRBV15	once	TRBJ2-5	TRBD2	TGTGCCACCAGCCGGATGCTGACTAGCGGGAGTATTTTAGAGACCCAGTACTTC	CATSRMLTSGSILETQYF
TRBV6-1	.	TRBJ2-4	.	TGTGCCAGCAGTGAACCCCTCACGGGAGAATTCGACATTCAGTACTTC	CASSEPLTGEFDIQYF
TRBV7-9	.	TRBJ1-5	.	TGTGCCAGCAGCCCCCTCTCGGGGGGGGCTAGCAATCAGCCCCAGCATTTT	CASSPLSGGASNQPQHF
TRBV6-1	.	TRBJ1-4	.	TGTGCCAGCAGTGAAGTGGGCATATCTGCAACTAATGAAAAACTGTTTTTT	CASSEVGISATNEKLFF
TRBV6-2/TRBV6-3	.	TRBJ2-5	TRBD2	TGTGCCAGCAGTACCGCGGGACTAGCTAGCGAGACCCAGTACTTC	CASSTAGLASETQYF
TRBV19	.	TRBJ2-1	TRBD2	TGTGCCAGTAGTATTTGGACTAGCGACGGTAATGAGCAGTTCTTC	CASSIWTSDGNEQFF
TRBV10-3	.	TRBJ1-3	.	TGTGCCATCAGTGATCCCGGGACATACTCTGGAAACACCATATATTTT	CAISDPGTYSGNTIYF
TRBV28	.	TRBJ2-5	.	TGTGCCAGCAGTACAAGTTCAGGGGGGGAGACCCAGTACTTC	CASSTSSGGETQYF
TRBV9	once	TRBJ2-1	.	TGTGCCAGCAGCCCACCCGCAGGGGTTAGCTCCTACAATGAGCAGTTCTTC	CASSPPAGVSSYNEQFF
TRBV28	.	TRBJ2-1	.	TGTGCCAGCAGTTTATTGCGGGGCCGAGAGCAGTTCTTC	CASSLLRGREQFF
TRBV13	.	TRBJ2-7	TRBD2	TGTGCCAGCTCTTTAGCGGGCCTTACCTACGAGCAGTACTTC	CASSLAGLTYEQYF
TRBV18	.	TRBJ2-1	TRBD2	TGTGCCAGCTCACCTTCAGCGGGGAAAGTATACAATGAGCAGTTCTTC	CASSPSAGKVYNEQFF
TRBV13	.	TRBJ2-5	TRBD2	TGTGCCAGCAGCTCCAAGGACCGTCTAGCGGGGGAGACCCAGTACTTC	CASSSKDRLAGETQYF
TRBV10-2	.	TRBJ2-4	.	TGCGCCAGCAGCTCAGGATTAGCCAAAAACATTCAGTACTTC	CASSSGLAKNIQYF
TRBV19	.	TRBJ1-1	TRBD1	TGTGCCAGTACGACAGGGGATAGCACTGAAGCTTTCTTT	CASTTGDSTEAFF
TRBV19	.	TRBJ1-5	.	TGTGCCAGTAGTATCGGGGAGGGGCCGGGGTATAGCAATCAGCCCCAGCATTTT	CASSIGEGPGYSNQPQHF
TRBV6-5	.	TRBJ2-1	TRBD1	TGTGCCAGCATCCAGGACAGGGCCTACAATGAGCAGTTCTTC	CASIQDRAYNEQFF
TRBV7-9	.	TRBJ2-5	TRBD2	TGTGCCAGCAGCCCACCCGGGGGGGGCGCAAGAGAGACCCAGTACTTC	CASSPPGGGARETQYF
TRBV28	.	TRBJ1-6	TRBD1	TGTGCCAGCAGTAATCAGTGGACAGGGGGGAATTCACCCCTCCACTTT	CASSNQWTGGNSPLHF